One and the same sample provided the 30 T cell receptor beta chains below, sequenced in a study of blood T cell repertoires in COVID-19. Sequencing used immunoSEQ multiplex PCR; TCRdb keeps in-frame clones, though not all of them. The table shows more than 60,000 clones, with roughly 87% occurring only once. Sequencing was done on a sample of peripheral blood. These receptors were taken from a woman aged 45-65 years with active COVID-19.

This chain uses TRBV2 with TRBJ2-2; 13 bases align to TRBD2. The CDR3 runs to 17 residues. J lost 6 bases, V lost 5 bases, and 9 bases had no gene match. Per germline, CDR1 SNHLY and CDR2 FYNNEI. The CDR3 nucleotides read TGTGCCAGCAGTTATGGGACTAGCGGGACGGGGGCCGGGGAGCTGTTTTTT. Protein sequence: CASSYGTSGTGAGELFF.

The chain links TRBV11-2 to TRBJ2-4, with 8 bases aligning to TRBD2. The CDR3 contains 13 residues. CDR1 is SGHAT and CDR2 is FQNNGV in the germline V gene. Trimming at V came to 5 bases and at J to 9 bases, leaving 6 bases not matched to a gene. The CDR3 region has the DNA TGTGCCAGCAGCCCCCGGGGGGGAGTCATTCAGTACTTC. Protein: CASSPRGGVIQYF.

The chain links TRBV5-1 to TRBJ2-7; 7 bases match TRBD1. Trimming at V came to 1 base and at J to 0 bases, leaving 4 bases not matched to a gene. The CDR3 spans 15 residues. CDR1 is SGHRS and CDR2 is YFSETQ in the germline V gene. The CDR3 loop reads CASSLQGVSSYEQYF. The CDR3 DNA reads TGCGCCAGCAGCTTGCAGGGGGTGAGCTCCTACGAGCAGTACTTC.

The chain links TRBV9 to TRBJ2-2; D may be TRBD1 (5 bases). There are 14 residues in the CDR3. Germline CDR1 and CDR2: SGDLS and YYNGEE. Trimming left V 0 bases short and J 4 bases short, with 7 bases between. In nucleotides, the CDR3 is TGTGCCAGCAGCGTAGCTACAGGCACCGGGGAGCTGTTTTTT. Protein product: CASSVATGTGELFF.

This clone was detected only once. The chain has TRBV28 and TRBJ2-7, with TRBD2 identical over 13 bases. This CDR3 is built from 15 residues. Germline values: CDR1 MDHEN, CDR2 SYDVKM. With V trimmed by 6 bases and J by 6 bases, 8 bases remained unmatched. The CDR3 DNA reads TGTGCCAGCAGCCCCGGACTAGCGGGAGTGAGCGAGCAGTACTTC. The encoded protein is CASSPGLAGVSEQYF.

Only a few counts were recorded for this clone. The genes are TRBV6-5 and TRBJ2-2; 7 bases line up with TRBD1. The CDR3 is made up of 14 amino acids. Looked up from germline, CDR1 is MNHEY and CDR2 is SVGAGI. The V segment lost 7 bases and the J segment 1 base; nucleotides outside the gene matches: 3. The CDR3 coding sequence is TGTGCCAGCACCAGGGACAGGAACACCGGGGAGCTGTTTTTT. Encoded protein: CASTRDRNTGELFF.

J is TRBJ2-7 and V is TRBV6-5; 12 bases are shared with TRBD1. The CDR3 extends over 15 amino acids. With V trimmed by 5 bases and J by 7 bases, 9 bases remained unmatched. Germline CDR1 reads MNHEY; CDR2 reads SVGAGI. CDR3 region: CASSPPGQGAIEQYF. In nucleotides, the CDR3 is TGTGCCAGCAGTCCTCCGGGACAGGGGGCAATTGAGCAGTACTTC.

The CDR3 loop is CACPGLARETQYF. CDR3 bases: TGTGCCTGTCCCGGACTAGCGAGGGAGACCCAGTACTTC. The J gene is TRBJ2-5, the V gene TRBV30, with 9 bases that match TRBD2. J lost 5 bases, V lost 6 bases, and 7 bases had no gene match. The germline V gene encodes CDR1 GTSNPN and CDR2 SVGIG (reference sequence). The CDR3 sequence is 13 residues long.

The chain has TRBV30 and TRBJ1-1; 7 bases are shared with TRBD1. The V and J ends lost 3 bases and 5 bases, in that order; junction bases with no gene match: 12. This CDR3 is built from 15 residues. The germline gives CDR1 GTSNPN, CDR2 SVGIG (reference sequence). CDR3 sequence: CAWSQKDRWGTEAFF. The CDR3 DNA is TGTGCCTGGAGCCAGAAGGACAGGTGGGGGACTGAAGCTTTCTTT. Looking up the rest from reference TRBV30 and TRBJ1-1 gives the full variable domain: SQTIHQWPATLVQPVGSPLSLECTVEGTSNPNLYWYRQAAGRGLQLLFYSVGIGQISSEVPQNLSASRPQDRQFILSSKKLLLSDSGFYLCAWSQKDRWGTEAFFGQGTRLTVV.

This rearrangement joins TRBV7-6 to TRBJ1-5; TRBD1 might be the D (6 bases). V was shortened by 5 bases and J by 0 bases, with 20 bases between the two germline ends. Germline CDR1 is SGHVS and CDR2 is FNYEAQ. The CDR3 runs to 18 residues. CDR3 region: CASSPMVGGPYSNQPQHF. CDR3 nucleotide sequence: TGTGCCAGCAGCCCAATGGTGGGGGGGCCGTATAGCAATCAGCCCCAGCATTTT.

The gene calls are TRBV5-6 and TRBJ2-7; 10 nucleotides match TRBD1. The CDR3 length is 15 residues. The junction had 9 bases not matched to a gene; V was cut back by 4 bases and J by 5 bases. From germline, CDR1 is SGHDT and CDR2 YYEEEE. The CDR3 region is CASSHPTGGGNEQYF. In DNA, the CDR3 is TGTGCCAGCAGCCACCCGACAGGGGGCGGCAACGAGCAGTACTTC.

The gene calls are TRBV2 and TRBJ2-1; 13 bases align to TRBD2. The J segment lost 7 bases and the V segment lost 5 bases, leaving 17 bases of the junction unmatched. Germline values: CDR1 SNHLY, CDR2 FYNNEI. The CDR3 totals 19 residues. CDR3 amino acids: CASSPWTSGSKGSGNEQFF. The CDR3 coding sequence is TGTGCCAGCAGTCCGTGGACTAGCGGGAGCAAGGGGAGCGGAAATGAGCAGTTCTTC.

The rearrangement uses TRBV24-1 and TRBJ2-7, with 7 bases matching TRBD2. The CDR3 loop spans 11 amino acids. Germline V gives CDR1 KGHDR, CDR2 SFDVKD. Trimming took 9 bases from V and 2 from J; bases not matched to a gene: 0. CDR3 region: CATGLAYEQYF. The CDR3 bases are TGTGCCACCGGACTAGCCTACGAGCAGTACTTC.

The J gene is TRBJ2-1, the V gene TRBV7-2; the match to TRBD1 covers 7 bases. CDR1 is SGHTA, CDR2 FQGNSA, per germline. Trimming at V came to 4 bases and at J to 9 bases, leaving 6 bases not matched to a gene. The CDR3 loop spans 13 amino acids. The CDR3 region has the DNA TGTGCCAGCAGCTACGGACAGGCGGGTGAGCAGTTCTTC. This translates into CASSYGQAGEQFF. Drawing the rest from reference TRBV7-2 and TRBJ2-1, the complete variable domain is GAGVSQSPSNKVTEKGKDVELRCDPISGHTALYWYRQSLGQGLEFLIYFQGNSAPDKSGLPSDRFSAERTGGSVSTLTIQRTQQEDSAVYLCASSYGQAGEQFFGPGTRLTVL.

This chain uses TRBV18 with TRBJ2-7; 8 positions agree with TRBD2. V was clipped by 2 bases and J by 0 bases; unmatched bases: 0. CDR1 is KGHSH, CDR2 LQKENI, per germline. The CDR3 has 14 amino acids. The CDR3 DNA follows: TGTGCCAGCTCACCAGCGGGAGGCTCCTACGAGCAGTACTTC. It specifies CASSPAGGSYEQYF.

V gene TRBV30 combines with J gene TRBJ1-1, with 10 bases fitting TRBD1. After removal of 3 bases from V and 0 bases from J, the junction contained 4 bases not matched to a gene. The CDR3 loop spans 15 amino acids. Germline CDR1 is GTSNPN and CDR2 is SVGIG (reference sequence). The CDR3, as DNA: TGTGCCTGGAGGGGACAGGGGATGATGAACACTGAAGCTTTCTTT. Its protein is CAWRGQGMMNTEAFF.

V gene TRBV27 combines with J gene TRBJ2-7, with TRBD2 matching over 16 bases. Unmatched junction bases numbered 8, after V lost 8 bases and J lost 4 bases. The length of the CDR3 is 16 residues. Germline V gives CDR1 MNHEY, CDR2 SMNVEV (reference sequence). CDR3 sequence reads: CASPAGTSGREYEQYF. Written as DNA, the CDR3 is TGTGCCAGCCCCGCGGGGACTAGCGGGAGGGAATACGAGCAGTACTTC.

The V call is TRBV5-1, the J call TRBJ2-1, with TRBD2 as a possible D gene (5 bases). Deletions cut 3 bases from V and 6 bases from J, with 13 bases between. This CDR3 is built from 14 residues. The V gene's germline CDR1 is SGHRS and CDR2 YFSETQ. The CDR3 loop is CASSWRRFGNEQFF. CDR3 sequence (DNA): TGCGCCAGCAGCTGGAGGAGATTCGGCAATGAGCAGTTCTTC.

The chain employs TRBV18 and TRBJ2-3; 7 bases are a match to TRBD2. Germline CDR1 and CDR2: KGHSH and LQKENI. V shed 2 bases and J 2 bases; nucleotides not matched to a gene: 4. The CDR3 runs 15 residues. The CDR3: CASSPSGALTDTQYF. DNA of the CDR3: TGTGCCAGCTCACCAAGCGGGGCCCTCACAGATACGCAGTATTTT.

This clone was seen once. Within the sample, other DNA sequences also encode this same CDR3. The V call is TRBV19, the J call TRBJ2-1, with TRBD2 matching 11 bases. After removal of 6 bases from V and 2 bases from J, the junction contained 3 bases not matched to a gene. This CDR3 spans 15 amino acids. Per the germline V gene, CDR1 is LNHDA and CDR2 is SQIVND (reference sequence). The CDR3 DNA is TGTGCCAGTAGCGGGACTAGCGGTACCTACAATGAGCAGTTCTTC. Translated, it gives CASSGTSGTYNEQFF.

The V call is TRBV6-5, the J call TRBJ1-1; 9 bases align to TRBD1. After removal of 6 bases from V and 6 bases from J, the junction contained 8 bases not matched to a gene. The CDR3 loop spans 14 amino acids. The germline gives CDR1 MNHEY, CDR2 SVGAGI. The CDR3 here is CASRDRDRVPEAFF. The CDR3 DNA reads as TGTGCCAGCAGGGACCGGGACAGGGTTCCTGAAGCTTTCTTT.

The CDR3 reads CASLGSAPSAQYF. The CDR3 DNA is TGTGCCAGTCTTGGTTCCGCCCCGAGTGCCCAGTACTTC. This sequence joins TRBV19 and TRBJ2-5; D gene uncertain. CDR1 is LNHDA and CDR2 is SQIVND in the germline V gene (reference sequence). The V end was cut by 8 bases, the J end by 9 bases, with 19 bases between. CDR3 size: 13 residues.

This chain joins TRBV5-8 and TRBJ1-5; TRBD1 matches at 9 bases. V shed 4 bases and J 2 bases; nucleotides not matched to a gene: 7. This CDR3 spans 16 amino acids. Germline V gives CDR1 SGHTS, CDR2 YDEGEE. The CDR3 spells CASSTPGQGGNQPQHF. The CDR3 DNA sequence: TGTGCCAGCAGCACCCCGGGACAGGGAGGCAATCAGCCCCAGCATTTT.

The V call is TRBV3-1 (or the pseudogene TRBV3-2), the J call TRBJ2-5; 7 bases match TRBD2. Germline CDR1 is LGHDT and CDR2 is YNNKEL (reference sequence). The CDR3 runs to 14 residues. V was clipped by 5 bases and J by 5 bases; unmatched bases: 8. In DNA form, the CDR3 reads TGTGCCAGCAGCGACAAGGTTAGCGGGGAGACCCAGTACTTC. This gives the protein CASSDKVSGETQYF.

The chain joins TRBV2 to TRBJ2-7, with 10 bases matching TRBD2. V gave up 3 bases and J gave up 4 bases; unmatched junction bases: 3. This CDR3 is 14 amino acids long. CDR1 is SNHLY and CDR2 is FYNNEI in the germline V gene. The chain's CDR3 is CASSDEAGGYEQYF. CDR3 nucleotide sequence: TGTGCCAGCAGTGACGAAGCGGGAGGGTACGAGCAGTACTTC.

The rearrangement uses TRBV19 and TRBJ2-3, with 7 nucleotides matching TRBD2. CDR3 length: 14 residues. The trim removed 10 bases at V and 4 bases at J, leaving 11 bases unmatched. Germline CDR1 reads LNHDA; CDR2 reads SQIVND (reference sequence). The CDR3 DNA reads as TGTGCCACTAATGGTGCGGGAGACCCAGATACGCAGTATTTT. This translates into CATNGAGDPDTQYF.

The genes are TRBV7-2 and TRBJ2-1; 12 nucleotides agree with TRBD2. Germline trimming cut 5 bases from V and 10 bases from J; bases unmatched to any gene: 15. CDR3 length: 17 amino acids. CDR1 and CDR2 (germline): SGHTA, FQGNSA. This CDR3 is CASSPQGKLAGGLEQFF. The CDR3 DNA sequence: TGTGCCAGCAGCCCCCAAGGAAAACTAGCGGGAGGTTTGGAGCAGTTCTTC.

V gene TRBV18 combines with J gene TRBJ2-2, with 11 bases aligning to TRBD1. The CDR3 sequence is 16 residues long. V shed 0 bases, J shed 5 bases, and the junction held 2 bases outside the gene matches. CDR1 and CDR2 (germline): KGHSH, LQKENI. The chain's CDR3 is CASSPPGDRGTGELFF. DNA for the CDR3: TGTGCCAGCTCACCACCGGGGGACAGGGGGACCGGGGAGCTGTTTTTT. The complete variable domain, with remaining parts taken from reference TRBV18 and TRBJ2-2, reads NAGVMQNPRHLVRRRGQEARLRCSPMKGHSHVYWYRQLPEEGLKFMVYLQKENIIDESGMPKERFSAEFPKEGPSILRIQQVVRGDSAAYFCASSPPGDRGTGELFFGEGSRLTVL.

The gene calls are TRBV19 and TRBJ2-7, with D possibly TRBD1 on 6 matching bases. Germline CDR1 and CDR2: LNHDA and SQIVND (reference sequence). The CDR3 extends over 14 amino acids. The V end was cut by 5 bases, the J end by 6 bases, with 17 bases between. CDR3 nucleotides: TGTGCCAGTAGTCGGGCACTACTGACAGGCGAGCAGTACTTC. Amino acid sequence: CASSRALLTGEQYF.

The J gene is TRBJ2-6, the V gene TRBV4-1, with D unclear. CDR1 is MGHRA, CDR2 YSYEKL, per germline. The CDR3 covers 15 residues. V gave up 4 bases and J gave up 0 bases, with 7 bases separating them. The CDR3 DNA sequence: TGCGCCAGCAGCCGAGAGCGCTCTGGGGCCAACGTCCTGACTTTC. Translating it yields CASSRERSGANVLTF.